These 30 T cell receptor beta chains came from one sample sequenced in a study of T cell responses to AZD1222 COVID-19 vaccine. The assay was immunoSEQ multiplex PCR, and TCRdb's table has in-frame clones only and misses some. The profile shows some 150,000 clones, 82% of them singletons. The starting material was peripheral blood, obtained on day 0 of MenACWY control vaccination. Source of these receptors: an adult in good health.

The V call is TRBV7-9, the J call TRBJ2-1; 12 nucleotides line up with TRBD2. Germline V CDR1 and CDR2: SEHNR, FQNEAQ (reference sequence). V dropped 5 bases and J dropped 6; count of bases not matched to a gene: 5. This CDR3 region has 15 residues. The CDR3, as DNA: TGTGCCAGCAGCAGAACTAGCGGGGGGCCCAATGAGCAGTTCTTC. It is translated as CASSRTSGGPNEQFF.

CDR3 sequence reads: CASSHNTGELFF. CDR3 bases: TGCGCCAGCAGTCACAACACCGGGGAGCTGTTTTTT. The chain recombines TRBV5-1 with TRBJ2-2; D is unresolved. CDR1 is SGHRS, CDR2 YFSETQ, per germline. V was cut by 5 bases and J by 2 bases, with 4 bases left in between. The CDR3 covers 12 residues.

This chain connects TRBV7-3 to TRBJ2-3; D uncertain. Trimming shortened V by 0 bases and J by 5 bases, and 6 bases separated the two germline ends. The CDR3 consists of 13 residues. Per the germline V gene, CDR1 is SGHTA and CDR2 is FQGTGA. Here the CDR3 reads CASSLTVGDTQYF. CDR3 in DNA: TGTGCCAGCAGCTTAACGGTGGGAGATACGCAGTATTTT. The full variable domain, in which reference TRBV7-3 and TRBJ2-3 provide the parts outside the CDR3, is GAGVSQTPSNKVTEKGKYVELRCDPISGHTALYWYRQSLGQGPEFLIYFQGTGAADDSGLPNDRFFAVRPEGSVSTLKIQRTERGDSAVYLCASSLTVGDTQYFGPGTRLTVL.

The chain couples TRBV7-9 to TRBJ1-4; D is perhaps TRBD1 (5 bases). The V gene lost 5 bases and the J gene lost 8 bases, with 30 bases spanning the gap. Per germline, CDR1 SEHNR and CDR2 FQNEAQ (reference sequence). The CDR3 contains 19 residues. As DNA, the CDR3 is TGTGCCAGCAGCCTTATAACCGGGACGGCAAACAGTTTTAGAGAAAAACTGTTTTTT. It encodes CASSLITGTANSFREKLFF.

This chain connects TRBV5-6 to TRBJ1-4; no reliable D call. V was clipped by 2 bases and J by 8 bases, with 16 bases between them. Germline assignment: CDR1 SGHDT and CDR2 YYEEEE. This CDR3 is 15 amino acids long. CDR3 DNA: TGTGCCAGCAGCTTAGGTCTTTCTTCGGACGAAAAACTGTTTTTT. It specifies CASSLGLSSDEKLFF.

This chain connects TRBV5-4 to TRBJ2-7; no reliable D call. V was shortened by 5 bases and J by 1 base, with 10 bases between the two germline ends. CDR3 length equals 13 residues. Germline CDR1 and CDR2: SGHNT and YYREEE (reference sequence). CDR3 nucleotide sequence: TGTGCCAGCAGAGGCGACACGTCCTACGAGCAGTACTTC. Protein sequence: CASRGDTSYEQYF.

This chain links TRBV5-5 with TRBJ2-6, with 14 bases aligning to TRBD2. The V gene end was trimmed by 4 bases and the J gene end by 0 bases; junction bases not matched to a gene: 6. The CDR3 totals 19 residues. In germline, CDR1 is SGHKS, CDR2 YYEKEE (reference sequence). CDR3 in DNA: TGTGCCAGCAGCCTAAGGACTAGCGGGGGGCTCTCTGGGGCCAACGTCCTGACTTTC. This codes for CASSLRTSGGLSGANVLTF. Using reference TRBV5-5 and TRBJ2-6 for the parts outside the CDR3, the full variable domain is DAGVTQSPTHLIKTRGQQVTLRCSPISGHKSVSWYQQVLGQGPQFIFQYYEKEERGRGNFPDRFSARQFPNYSSELNVNALLLGDSALYLCASSLRTSGGLSGANVLTFGAGSRLTVL.

The rearrangement joins TRBV3-1 (or the pseudogene TRBV3-2) to TRBJ1-2; the D gene is possibly TRBD1 (5 bases). V lost 0 bases to trimming and J lost 0 bases, with 17 bases between them. Germline CDR1 and CDR2: LGHDT and YNNKEL (reference sequence). This CDR3 region has 18 residues. CDR3 in amino acids: CASSQDGEGPKANYGYTF. The CDR3 DNA follows: TGTGCCAGCAGCCAAGATGGGGAGGGACCGAAAGCTAACTATGGCTACACCTTC.

The V call is TRBV5-6, the J call TRBJ2-5; TRBD1 is a possible D gene (6 bases). The V gene lost 2 bases and the J gene lost 5 bases, with 13 bases spanning the gap. This CDR3 is 14 amino acids long. The germline CDR1 and CDR2 sequences are SGHDT and YYEEEE. CDR3 residues: CASSFGTSRETQYF. Written as DNA, the CDR3 is TGTGCCAGCAGCTTCGGGACATCTCGGGAGACCCAGTACTTC.

This clone appeared a single time. This sequence joins TRBV28 and TRBJ1-6, with TRBD1 identical over 7 bases. From germline, CDR1 is MDHEN and CDR2 SYDVKM. The CDR3 is 16 amino acids. V shed 6 bases and J 7 bases; nucleotides not matched to a gene: 12. The CDR3 loop is CASSPGRGGTNSPLHF. The CDR3 nucleotides are TGTGCCAGCAGCCCCGGGCGAGGGGGCACCAATTCACCCCTCCACTTT.

Turning to this clone: The junction does not match germline at one end; this may be a read error. The chain combines TRBV18 with TRBJ1-5, with 10 bases identical to TRBD1. The CDR3 is 15 amino acids. Germline-derived CDR1 and CDR2 are KGHSH and LQKENI. CDR3 DNA: TGTGCCAGCTCACCTGACAGGGGGCGCAAGCAGCCCCAGCATTTT. This gives the protein CASSPDRGRKQPQHF.

The chain carries TRBV6-1 and TRBJ2-1; 9 nucleotides match TRBD2. CDR3 length equals 15 residues. With V trimmed by 3 bases and J by 2 bases, 2 bases remained unmatched. CDR1 and CDR2 (germline): MNHNS, SASEGT. DNA for the CDR3: TGTGCCAGCAGTGATGCGGGGGGGCCCTACAATGAGCAGTTCTTC. The encoded protein is CASSDAGGPYNEQFF.

The genes are TRBV18 and TRBJ1-1; D is perhaps TRBD1 (5 bases). This CDR3 comprises 13 residues. Germline CDR1 reads KGHSH; CDR2 reads LQKENI. The germline V and J ends were trimmed by 6 bases and 1 base, with 9 bases remaining between them. Here the CDR3 reads CASSPTGNTEAFF. In DNA form, the CDR3 reads TGTGCCAGCTCCCCAACAGGGAACACTGAAGCTTTCTTT.

CDR3 DNA sequence: TGTGCCAGCAGCCCCAACAGGGCAAAGATCCAAGAGACCCAGTACTTC. Translation: CASSPNRAKIQETQYF. The V and J genes are TRBV7-6 and TRBJ2-5; D may be TRBD1 (6 bases). The CDR3 has 16 amino acids. V lost 5 bases and J 1 base, leaving 17 bases between the germline ends. The germline CDR1 and CDR2 sequences are SGHVS and FNYEAQ.

CDR3 DNA sequence: TGCGCCAGCAGTGATGGTTCGTCTCCGCCCAAAAACATTCAGTACTTC. This translates into CASSDGSSPPKNIQYF. The rearrangement uses TRBV10-2 and TRBJ2-4; unclear D gene. Looked up from germline, CDR1 is WSHSY and CDR2 is SAAADI. The V gene lost 3 bases and the J gene lost 2 bases, with 14 bases spanning the gap. The CDR3 is 16 amino acids.

This chain connects TRBV6-5 to TRBJ1-1; 9 positions match TRBD1. Germline values: CDR1 MNHEY, CDR2 SVGAGI. The ends lost 5 bases at V and 5 bases at J; junction bases unmatched: 9. The CDR3 totals 15 residues. The CDR3 DNA reads as TGTGCCAGCAGTAGGACAGGGGTAAGAGGAACTGAAGCTTTCTTT. This codes for CASSRTGVRGTEAFF.

V and J are TRBV14 and TRBJ1-2; D remains unclear. With 6 bases removed from V and 4 bases from J, the gap between germline ends came to 15 bases. The CDR3 sequence is 14 residues long. Germline loops: CDR1 SGHDN, CDR2 FVKESK. CDR3 loop: CASSPAALGYGYTF. The CDR3 bases are TGTGCCAGCAGTCCGGCAGCGCTAGGCTATGGCTACACCTTC.

V usage is TRBV4-2 and J usage is TRBJ2-2; TRBD2 matches at 10 bases. Trimming cost V 0 bases and J 2 bases; bases outside gene matches: 6. The CDR3 totals 18 residues. Germline assignment: CDR1 LGHNA and CDR2 YNFKEQ. CDR3 coding DNA: TGTGCCAGCAGCCAAGACCCCGGACTAGCGGTTAACACCGGGGAGCTGTTTTTT. It translates to CASSQDPGLAVNTGELFF.

The V gene is TRBV2, the J gene TRBJ2-5; 8 nucleotides match TRBD2. The germline V gene encodes CDR1 SNHLY and CDR2 FYNNEI. Trimming removed 6 bases from V and 2 bases from J; junction bases left unmatched: 5. This CDR3 is 14 amino acids long. The CDR3 DNA sequence: TGTGCCAGCAGGTTACGGGGGGGGCAAGAGACCCAGTACTTC. Its protein product is CASRLRGGQETQYF. Using reference TRBV2 and TRBJ2-5 for the parts outside the CDR3, the full variable domain is EPEVTQTPSHQVTQMGQEVILRCVPISNHLYFYWYRQILGQKVEFLVSFYNNEISEKSEIFDDQFSVERPDGSNFTLKIRSTKLEDSAMYFCASRLRGGQETQYFGPGTRLLVL.

This rearrangement joins TRBV28 to TRBJ1-1; D is undetermined. The V gene's germline CDR1 is MDHEN and CDR2 SYDVKM. The CDR3 sequence is 14 residues long. Trimming pared 5 bases from V and 1 base from J, leaving 11 bases between. In DNA form, the CDR3 reads TGTGCCAGCAGTCTAATTATTACGAACACTGAAGCTTTCTTT. It yields the protein CASSLIITNTEAFF.

The chain carries TRBV20-1 and TRBJ1-4, with TRBD1 as a possible D gene (5 bases). Germline V lookup: CDR1 DFQATT, CDR2 SNEGSKA (reference sequence). This CDR3 has 14 amino acids. V shed 3 bases and J shed 0 bases, with 8 bases lying between them. The CDR3 sequence: CSASWGATNEKLFF. The CDR3 DNA reads as TGCAGTGCTAGTTGGGGGGCAACTAATGAAAAACTGTTTTTT.

This CDR3 is CASSETSYEQYF. CDR3 bases: TGTGCCAGCAGTGAAACCAGTTACGAGCAGTACTTC. The gene calls are TRBV6-1 and TRBJ2-7; D remains ambiguous. Trimming cost V 2 bases and J 4 bases, with 6 bases left between them. Germline V gene lookup returns CDR1 MNHNS and CDR2 SASEGT. CDR3 length equals 12 residues.

The rearrangement links TRBV7-2 to TRBJ1-4; D gene ambiguous. Germline-derived CDR1 and CDR2 are SGHTA and FQGNSA. This CDR3 has 15 amino acids. Trimming removed 1 base at V and 0 bases at J, with 6 bases between. CDR3 nucleotides: TGTGCCAGCAGCTTAGTGGTAACAACTAATGAAAAACTGTTTTTT. Translated, it gives CASSLVVTTNEKLFF.

This chain connects TRBV18 to TRBJ2-7; perhaps D is TRBD1 or TRBD2 (6 bases each). Germline CDR1 is KGHSH and CDR2 is LQKENI. Between the trimmed V and J ends, which lost 2 bases and 7 bases, there was a span of 18 bases. The CDR3 is made up of 15 amino acids. Here the CDR3 reads CASSPRNGGAGEQYV. In DNA form, the CDR3 reads TGTGCCAGCTCACCAAGGAACGGGGGCGCGGGGGAGCAGTACGTC.

This clone was observed once. The CDR3 DNA reads TGTGCCAGCAGTTTCGAGCGGGGGGGCGTGACAGATACGCAGTATTTT. Translating it yields CASSFERGGVTDTQYF. The chain is built from TRBV27 and TRBJ2-3; TRBD2 matches 10 bases. Germline loops: CDR1 MNHEY, CDR2 SMNVEV (reference sequence). The V segment lost 3 bases and the J segment 3 bases; nucleotides outside the gene matches: 6. There are 16 residues in the CDR3.

The J gene is TRBJ2-2, the V gene TRBV5-5; D ambiguous. The V and J ends lost 3 bases and 0 bases respectively, with 9 bases between them. Per germline, CDR1 SGHKS and CDR2 YYEKEE (reference sequence). This CDR3 spans 15 amino acids. The chain's CDR3 is CASSSAGTNTGELFF. The CDR3 DNA reads as TGTGCCAGCAGCTCCGCTGGGACGAACACCGGGGAGCTGTTTTTT.

This rearrangement joins TRBV5-6 to TRBJ1-2; a weak D match, TRBD1 (6 bases). V was shortened by 3 bases and J by 5 bases, with 17 bases between the two germline ends. This CDR3 contains 15 residues. The V gene's germline CDR1 is SGHDT and CDR2 YYEEEE. DNA for the CDR3: TGTGCCAGCAGCTCGACGGACAGCCCTCTATATGGCTACACCTTC. Translation gives CASSSTDSPLYGYTF.

This rearrangement joins TRBV20-1 to TRBJ1-6; weak D call: TRBD1 (6 bases). Trimming removed 3 bases from V and 7 bases from J, with 16 bases in between. This CDR3 region has 15 residues. Germline CDR1 DFQATT, CDR2 SNEGSKA (reference sequence). This chain's CDR3 is CSASGSGHWNSPLHF. The CDR3 DNA reads TGCAGTGCTAGTGGGTCGGGACACTGGAATTCACCCCTCCACTTT.

This chain uses TRBV7-3 with TRBJ2-2; D is possibly TRBD1 (6 bases). CDR3 size: 15 residues. The germline V gene encodes CDR1 SGHTA and CDR2 FQGTGA. V was cut by 4 bases and J by 1 base, with 10 bases left in between. The CDR3 DNA is TGTGCCAGCAGCTCCGGGACAATGAACACCGGGGAGCTGTTTTTT. Its translation is CASSSGTMNTGELFF.

The chain couples TRBV11-3 to TRBJ2-2, with TRBD1 matching over 8 bases. This CDR3 has 14 residues. Germline values: CDR1 SGHNT, CDR2 YENEEA. Trimming cost V 4 bases and J 7 bases; bases outside gene matches: 5. CDR3 sequence reads: CASSSSDRVGELFF. The CDR3 DNA reads as TGTGCCAGCAGCTCCTCGGACAGGGTCGGGGAGCTGTTTTTT.